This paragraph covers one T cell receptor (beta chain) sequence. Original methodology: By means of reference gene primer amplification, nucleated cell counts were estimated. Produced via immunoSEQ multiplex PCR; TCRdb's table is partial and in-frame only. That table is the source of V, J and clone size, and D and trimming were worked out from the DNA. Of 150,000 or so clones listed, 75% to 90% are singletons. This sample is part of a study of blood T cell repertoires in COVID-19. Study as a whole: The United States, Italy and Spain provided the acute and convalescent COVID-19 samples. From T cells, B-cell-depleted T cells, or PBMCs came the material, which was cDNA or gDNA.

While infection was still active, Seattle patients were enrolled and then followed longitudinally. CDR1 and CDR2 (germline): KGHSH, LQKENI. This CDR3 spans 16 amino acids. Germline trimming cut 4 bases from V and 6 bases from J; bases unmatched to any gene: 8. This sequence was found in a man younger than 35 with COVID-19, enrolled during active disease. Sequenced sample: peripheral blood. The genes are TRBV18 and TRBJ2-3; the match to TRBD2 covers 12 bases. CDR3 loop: CASSLRLAGAGDTQYF. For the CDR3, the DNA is TGTGCCAGCTCACTCCGACTAGCGGGAGCTGGGGATACGCAGTATTTT. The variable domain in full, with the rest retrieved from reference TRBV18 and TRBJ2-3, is NAGVMQNPRHLVRRRGQEARLRCSPMKGHSHVYWYRQLPEEGLKFMVYLQKENIIDESGMPKERFSAEFPKEGPSILRIQQVVRGDSAAYFCASSLRLAGAGDTQYFGPGTRLTVL.